This T cell receptor beta chain was obtained from a study of tumor and adjacent non-tumor tissue in lung cancer. Across the study: Stage I to III disease affected approximately 11 men and 5 women aged about 31 to 85.

Concerning this clonotype: A clone one base away is much larger, so this may be a read error.

The template was RNA from unsorted bulk tissue. The normal lung tissue was taken more than 3 cm from the tumor edge. The CDR3 length is 12 residues. Germline V gives CDR1 SGHVS, CDR2 FQNEAQ. Trimming took 5 bases from V and 6 from J, leaving 10 bases between them. The library came from three nested PCR rounds adapted from ARM-PCR protocols. TCRdb reprocessed the multiplex PCR reads via MiXCR and lists one record per CDR3 protein. The sample shows 45,000 or so distinct CDR3 sequences, 60% to 70% of them seen only once. The sequenced sample consisted of distant non-tumor lung tissue. This chain links TRBV7-8 with TRBJ1-2, with a possible D match to TRBD1 (6 bases). This clonotype was sampled from a woman in her 40s with non-small cell lung cancer. The CDR3, as DNA: TGTGCCAGCAGCCCGTACAGGGATGGCTACACCTTC. Encoded protein: CASSPYRDGYTF.